The entry below gives a single T cell receptor beta chain sequence along with its context. Its antigen is as yet unknown. TCRdb used MiXCR to reprocess the 5' RACE reads, holding one entry per CDR3 protein. The data hold roughly 500,000 distinct CDR3 sequences, with roughly 22% observed a single time. This sample was taken from a study of T-cell memory formation after mild COVID-19. Study-level points and caveats: Some clones that responded turned up in pre-infection memory, which suggests that cross-reactive memory joined in.

The CDR3 runs to 16 residues. The ends were cut back, 0 bases at V and 0 bases at J, with 13 bases in the middle. The germline CDR1 and CDR2 sequences are SGHRS and YFSETQ. The J gene is TRBJ2-7, the V gene TRBV5-1; D may be TRBD2 (5 bases). Material: PBMCs or a T cell subset sorted from them (not recorded which). The sequence came from an adult woman who had mild COVID-19 (a few samples of this study predate the infection). Cell type and time point are not known. CDR3 DNA: TGCGCCAGCAGCTTGGGGGTCTGGACTTCCTCCTACGAGCAGTACTTC. Its translation: CASSLGVWTSSYEQYF.